This entry describes one T cell receptor beta chain. Its target is unknown. The likely explanation is a read error, given a far larger clone one base away. CDR3 of TCR beta was amplified from genomic DNA via a two-round multiplex PCR. It was primers specific to each TRBV and TRBJ gene that first-round PCR used. One entry per CDR3 protein, called by TCRdb with MiXCR from the multiplex PCR reads. The data hold 25,000 to 30,000 distinct CDR3 sequences, with about 41% observed a single time. This sample is part of a study of prognosis after radiotherapy for stage I lung cancer. Study-wide findings and caveats: It was not determined whether the expanded TCR clones were tumor-specific. Gene usage of TRBV and TRBJ reportedly differed between patients with and without metastases.

The sequencing used PBMCs, collected before or after stereotactic body radiation therapy (not recorded which). The TCR sequence derives from a donor aged 50 or older with non-small cell lung cancer.

CDR3 loop: CASSPGLGEQFF. DNA of the CDR3: TGTGCCAGCAGCCCAGGTTTGGGTGAGCAGTTCTTC. The J gene is TRBJ2-1, the V gene TRBV7-9, with D unresolved. CDR1 is SEHNR and CDR2 is FQNEAQ in the germline V gene (reference sequence). The CDR3 extends over 12 amino acids. V lost 5 bases and J 9 bases, leaving 11 bases between the germline ends. Using reference TRBV7-9 and TRBJ2-1 for the parts outside the CDR3, the full variable domain is DTGVSQNPRHKITKRGQNVTFRCDPISEHNRLYWYRQTLGQGPEFLTYFQNEAQLEKSRLLSDRFSAERPKGSFSTLEIQRTEQGDSAMYLCASSPGLGEQFFGPGTRLTVL.